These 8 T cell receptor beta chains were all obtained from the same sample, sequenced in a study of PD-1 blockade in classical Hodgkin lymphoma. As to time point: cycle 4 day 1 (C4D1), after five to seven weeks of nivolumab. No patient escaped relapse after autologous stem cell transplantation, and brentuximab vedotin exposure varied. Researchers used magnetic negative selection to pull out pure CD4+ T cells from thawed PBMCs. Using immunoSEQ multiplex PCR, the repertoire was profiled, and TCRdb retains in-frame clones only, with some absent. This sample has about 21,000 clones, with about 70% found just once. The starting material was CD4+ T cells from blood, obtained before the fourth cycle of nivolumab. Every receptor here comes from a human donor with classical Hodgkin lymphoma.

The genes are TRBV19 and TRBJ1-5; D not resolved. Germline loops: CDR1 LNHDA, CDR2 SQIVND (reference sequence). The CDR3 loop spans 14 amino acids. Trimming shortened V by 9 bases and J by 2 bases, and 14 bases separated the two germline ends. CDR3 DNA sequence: TGTGCCAGGGGATCGGGGAGCGGCAATCAGCCCCAGCATTTT. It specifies CARGSGSGNQPQHF.

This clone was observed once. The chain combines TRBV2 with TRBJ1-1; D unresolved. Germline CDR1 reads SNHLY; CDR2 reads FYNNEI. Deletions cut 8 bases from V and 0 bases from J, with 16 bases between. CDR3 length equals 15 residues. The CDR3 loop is CASDRYSSLNTEAFF. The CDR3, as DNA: TGTGCCAGCGATCGATACAGCTCTTTGAACACTGAAGCTTTCTTT.

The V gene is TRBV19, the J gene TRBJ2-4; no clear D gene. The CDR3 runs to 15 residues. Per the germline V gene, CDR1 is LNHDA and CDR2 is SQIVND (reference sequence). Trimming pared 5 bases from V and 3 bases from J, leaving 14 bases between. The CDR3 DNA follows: TGTGCCAGTAGTCTAATCGGTACGGGCAAAAACATTCAGTACTTC. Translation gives CASSLIGTGKNIQYF.

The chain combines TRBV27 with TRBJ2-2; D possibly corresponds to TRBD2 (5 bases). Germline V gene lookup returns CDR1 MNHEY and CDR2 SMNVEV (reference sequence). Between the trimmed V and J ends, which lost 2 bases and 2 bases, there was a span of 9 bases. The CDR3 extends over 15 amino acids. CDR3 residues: CASSLRAGNTGELFF. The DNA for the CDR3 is TGTGCCAGCAGTTTACGGGCGGGTAACACCGGGGAGCTGTTTTTT.

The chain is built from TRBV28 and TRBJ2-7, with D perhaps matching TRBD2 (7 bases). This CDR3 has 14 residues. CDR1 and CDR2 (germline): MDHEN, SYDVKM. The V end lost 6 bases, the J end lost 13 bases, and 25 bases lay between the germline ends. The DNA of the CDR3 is TGTGCCAGCAGCTCCATGGGGGGGGGACATAGACCTTACTTC. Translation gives CASSSMGGGHRPYF.

The CDR3 is CASSLPGGPEQYF. CDR3 sequence (DNA): TGTGCCAGCAGCCTCCCCGGGGGGCCCGAGCAGTACTTC. V gene TRBV7-2 combines with J gene TRBJ2-5; maybe TRBD2 (7 bases). The closer fit of TRBJ2-7 to the DNA end suggests the J call may be wrong. There are 13 residues in the CDR3. Germline V lookup: CDR1 SGHTA, CDR2 FQGNSA.

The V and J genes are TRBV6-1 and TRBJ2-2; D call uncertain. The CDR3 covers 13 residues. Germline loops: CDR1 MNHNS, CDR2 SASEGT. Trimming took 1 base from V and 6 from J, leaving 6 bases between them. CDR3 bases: TGTGCCAGCAGTGAAGGGGCGGCCGGGGAGCTGTTTTTT. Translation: CASSEGAAGELFF.

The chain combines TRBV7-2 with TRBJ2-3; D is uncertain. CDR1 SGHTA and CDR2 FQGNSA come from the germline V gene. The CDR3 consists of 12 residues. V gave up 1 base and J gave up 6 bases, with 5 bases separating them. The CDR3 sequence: CASSLVGDTQYF. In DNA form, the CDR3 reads TGTGCCAGCAGCTTAGTAGGGGATACGCAGTATTTT.